The rows below give T cell receptor beta chains drawn from one sample of a study of blood T cell repertoires in COVID-19. Clones were read by immunoSEQ multiplex PCR, and TCRdb kept only the in-frame ones, dropping some. The repertoire holds 230,000 or so clones, with 88% as singletons. The sequenced material came from PBMCs or T cells enriched from blood (not recorded which). These receptors all stem from a woman in her twenties or thirties who had recovered from COVID-19. The CDR3 runs from the conserved cysteine through the conserved F or W. The D gene is left open where the match is weak. Not all rows give a size; the values are once, few, many and, for expanded clones, a class.

cdr3_nt: TGTGCCATCAGTGAGACAGGGGGCGATTCACCCCTCCACTTT
cdr3_aa: CAISETGGDSPLHF
v_call: TRBV10-3
j_call: TRBJ1-6
d_call: TRBD1
cdr3_length: 14
clone_size: once

cdr3_nt: TGTGCCAGCACCTCTGGCGGGAACTACGAGCAGTACTTC
cdr3_aa: CASTSGGNYEQYF
v_call: TRBV2
j_call: TRBJ2-7
d_call: NA
cdr3_length: 13
clone_size: few

cdr3_nt: TGTGCCAGCAGCGCCCCGGGAAACCAAGAGACCCAGTACTTC
cdr3_aa: CASSAPGNQETQYF
v_call: TRBV7-3
j_call: TRBJ2-5
d_call: NA
cdr3_length: 14
clone_size: NA

cdr3_nt: TGTGCCAGCAGTTCAACAGGGTCCCTAGGCTACACCTTC
cdr3_aa: CASSSTGSLGYTF
v_call: TRBV12-3/TRBV12-4
j_call: TRBJ1-2
d_call: NA
cdr3_length: 13
clone_size: NA

cdr3_nt: TGTGCCAGCAGCCCTCAACTTCTAAGCACTGAAGCTTTCTTT
cdr3_aa: CASSPQLLSTEAFF
v_call: TRBV13
j_call: TRBJ1-1
d_call: NA
cdr3_length: 14
clone_size: NA

cdr3_nt: TGCAGCGTTGTTCAAGGGGGTGGCGAAAAACTGTTTTTT
cdr3_aa: CSVVQGGGEKLFF
v_call: TRBV29-1
j_call: TRBJ1-4
d_call: NA
cdr3_length: 13
clone_size: NA

cdr3_nt: TGTGCCAGCAGAAAAACCGGGACTAGTCGCACAGATACGCAGTATTTT
cdr3_aa: CASRKTGTSRTDTQYF
v_call: TRBV11-2
j_call: TRBJ2-3
d_call: TRBD2
cdr3_length: 16
clone_size: NA

cdr3_nt: TGTGCCAGCAGTTACTTGGCCGCCTACGAGCAGTACTTC
cdr3_aa: CASSYLAAYEQYF
v_call: TRBV6-2/TRBV6-3
j_call: TRBJ2-7
d_call: NA
cdr3_length: 13
clone_size: NA

cdr3_nt: TGTGCCAGCAGTGAAGACAGGGTCGCGCAGTATTTT
cdr3_aa: CASSEDRVAQYF
v_call: TRBV2
j_call: TRBJ2-3
d_call: NA
cdr3_length: 12
clone_size: NA

cdr3_nt: TGCGCCAGCAGCCAAGACAGGGGATTTTCGGGAACCATATATTTT
cdr3_aa: CASSQDRGFSGTIYF
v_call: TRBV4-3
j_call: TRBJ1-3
d_call: NA
cdr3_length: 15
clone_size: NA

cdr3_nt: TGCGCCAGCACGGGGGAGTCCGGGGAGACCCAGTACTTC
cdr3_aa: CASTGESGETQYF
v_call: TRBV5-1
j_call: TRBJ2-5
d_call: NA
cdr3_length: 13
clone_size: NA

cdr3_nt: TGCGCCAGCAGCCAAGATATTAGGAGGGGCTATGGCTACACCTTC
cdr3_aa: CASSQDIRRGYGYTF
v_call: TRBV4-1
j_call: TRBJ1-2
d_call: NA
cdr3_length: 15
clone_size: NA

cdr3_nt: TGTGCCAGCAGCCCTAGTGGGGGGAGCGCTAATGAAAAACTGTTTTTT
cdr3_aa: CASSPSGGSANEKLFF
v_call: TRBV7-8
j_call: TRBJ1-4
d_call: NA
cdr3_length: 16
clone_size: NA

cdr3_nt: TGTGCCAGCAGCTTGGAGTACGGGGGAAGCACAGATACGCAGTATTTT
cdr3_aa: CASSLEYGGSTDTQYF
v_call: TRBV5-8
j_call: TRBJ2-3
d_call: NA
cdr3_length: 16
clone_size: NA

cdr3_nt: TGTGCCAGCAGCCGTACACGACAGGGTGTGGCTGAAGCTTTCTTT
cdr3_aa: CASSRTRQGVAEAFF
v_call: TRBV7-8
j_call: TRBJ1-1
d_call: TRBD1
cdr3_length: 15
clone_size: NA

cdr3_nt: TGTGCCATCAGTGAGTCCTTTGCGGAGGGGGCGCCTCCCTTCGGATCTGATCAGCCCCAGCATTTT
cdr3_aa: CAISESFAEGAPPFGSDQPQHF
v_call: TRBV10-3
j_call: TRBJ1-5
d_call: TRBD1
cdr3_length: 22
clone_size: NA

cdr3_nt: TGTGCCAGCACCCTAGGGGCGGGGAAGGTCGCAGATACGCAGTATTTT
cdr3_aa: CASTLGAGKVADTQYF
v_call: TRBV9
j_call: TRBJ2-3
d_call: NA
cdr3_length: 16
clone_size: NA

cdr3_nt: TGTGCCAGCAGCCAACGTCAACAGGCGGGGCACCAGCCCCAGCATTTT
cdr3_aa: CASSQRQQAGHQPQHF
v_call: TRBV4-2
j_call: TRBJ1-5
d_call: NA
cdr3_length: 16
clone_size: NA

cdr3_nt: TGTGCCAGCAGCTTGGCCGGGGTCAGTCGGAATGAGCAGTTCTTC
cdr3_aa: CASSLAGVSRNEQFF
v_call: TRBV5-8
j_call: TRBJ2-1
d_call: NA
cdr3_length: 15
clone_size: NA

cdr3_nt: TGTGCCAGCAGTTTACAACGCCCTGGGACAGGGAGAATTGGATGGGAAGCTTTCTTT
cdr3_aa: CASSLQRPGTGRIGWEAFF
v_call: TRBV27
j_call: TRBJ1-1
d_call: TRBD1
cdr3_length: 19
clone_size: NA

cdr3_nt: TGTGCCAGCAGCACGAGACAGGGTGCAGGAAACACCATATATTTT
cdr3_aa: CASSTRQGAGNTIYF
v_call: TRBV7-6
j_call: TRBJ1-3
d_call: TRBD1
cdr3_length: 15
clone_size: NA

cdr3_nt: TGTGCCAGCAGTCCCCGTGTTGCGGGTGAGCAGTTCTTC
cdr3_aa: CASSPRVAGEQFF
v_call: TRBV7-3
j_call: TRBJ2-1
d_call: NA
cdr3_length: 13
clone_size: NA

cdr3_nt: TGTGCCACTGGGACAGGTTCCTACGAGCAGTACTTC
cdr3_aa: CATGTGSYEQYF
v_call: TRBV6-5
j_call: TRBJ2-7
d_call: TRBD1
cdr3_length: 12
clone_size: NA

cdr3_nt: TGTGCCAGTAGTATCGAATCAGGGTTGTACACTGAAGCTTTCTTT
cdr3_aa: CASSIESGLYTEAFF
v_call: TRBV19
j_call: TRBJ1-1
d_call: NA
cdr3_length: 15
clone_size: NA

cdr3_nt: TGTGCCAGCAGCCAACCGACAGGGGGCCTTTGGGAGACCCAGTACTTC
cdr3_aa: CASSQPTGGLWETQYF
v_call: TRBV3-1/TRBV3-2
j_call: TRBJ2-5
d_call: TRBD1
cdr3_length: 16
clone_size: NA

cdr3_nt: TGTGCCAGCAGCCCGTTAGCGGGGGCACTAACCGGGGAGCTGTTTTTT
cdr3_aa: CASSPLAGALTGELFF
v_call: TRBV7-2
j_call: TRBJ2-2
d_call: TRBD2
cdr3_length: 16
clone_size: NA

cdr3_nt: TGTGCCAGCAGCTCCAGGGGTGGTAACACCATATATTTT
cdr3_aa: CASSSRGGNTIYF
v_call: TRBV11-3
j_call: TRBJ1-3
d_call: NA
cdr3_length: 13
clone_size: NA

cdr3_nt: TGTGCCAGCAGTTTATCACAGGGTACCGTTAGGGCTTTCTTT
cdr3_aa: CASSLSQGTVRAFF
v_call: TRBV27
j_call: TRBJ1-1
d_call: NA
cdr3_length: 14
clone_size: once

cdr3_nt: TGCAGTGCGAGGGGGCAGGACGTGAACGATTTT
cdr3_aa: CSARGQDVNDF
v_call: TRBV20-1
j_call: TRBJ1-5
d_call: TRBD1
cdr3_length: 11
clone_size: NA

cdr3_nt: TGTGCCACCAGCCGCAAGCGAGGGTCGAGGGTCTCCTACGAGCAGTACTTC
cdr3_aa: CATSRKRGSRVSYEQYF
v_call: TRBV15
j_call: TRBJ2-7
d_call: NA
cdr3_length: 17
clone_size: NA

cdr3_nt: TGTGCCAGCAGTGTTGACGGAGCGGGCCAAGAGACCCAGTACTTC
cdr3_aa: CASSVDGAGQETQYF
v_call: TRBV27
j_call: TRBJ2-5
d_call: NA
cdr3_length: 15
clone_size: NA

cdr3_nt: TGTGCCAGCAGCGTAGTGGACGGACTAAATGAAAAACTGTTTTTT
cdr3_aa: CASSVVDGLNEKLFF
v_call: TRBV9
j_call: TRBJ1-4
d_call: NA
cdr3_length: 15
clone_size: NA

cdr3_nt: TGTGCCAGCAGCTTGTCTCCAGGGGGCCTCTACAATGAGCAGTTCTTC
cdr3_aa: CASSLSPGGLYNEQFF
v_call: TRBV5-4
j_call: TRBJ2-1
d_call: TRBD1
cdr3_length: 16
clone_size: NA

cdr3_nt: TGTGCTAGCAGCTTAGCGCCGGTAACCCTACCATTTACGAACACTGAAGCTTTCTTT
cdr3_aa: CASSLAPVTLPFTNTEAFF
v_call: TRBV7-7
j_call: TRBJ1-1
d_call: NA
cdr3_length: 19
clone_size: NA

cdr3_nt: TGTGCCAGCAGCGGGGGCAGGGCCCCTAATCAGCCCCAGCATTTT
cdr3_aa: CASSGGRAPNQPQHF
v_call: TRBV7-7
j_call: TRBJ1-5
d_call: NA
cdr3_length: 15
clone_size: few

cdr3_nt: TGTGCCAGCAGCTTGGAAATAGGCCAAGAGGCCCAGTACTTC
cdr3_aa: CASSLEIGQEAQYF
v_call: TRBV5-4
j_call: TRBJ2-5
d_call: NA
cdr3_length: 14
clone_size: NA

cdr3_nt: TGTGCCACCAGCAGAGCGGGACTCAGCTCCTACAATGAGCAGTTCTTC
cdr3_aa: CATSRAGLSSYNEQFF
v_call: TRBV15
j_call: TRBJ2-1
d_call: NA
cdr3_length: 16
clone_size: NA

cdr3_nt: TGTGCCAGCAGTTACTCGAGAGTGCCTGGCTACACCTTC
cdr3_aa: CASSYSRVPGYTF
v_call: TRBV6-5
j_call: TRBJ1-2
d_call: NA
cdr3_length: 13
clone_size: NA

cdr3_nt: TGCGCCAGCAGTGATGCAGCGTACTCCTACAATGAGCAGTTCTTC
cdr3_aa: CASSDAAYSYNEQFF
v_call: TRBV10-1
j_call: TRBJ2-1
d_call: NA
cdr3_length: 15
clone_size: NA

cdr3_nt: TGCGCCAGCAGCCAGGAGGGACCCTATGGCTACACCTTC
cdr3_aa: CASSQEGPYGYTF
v_call: TRBV5-1
j_call: TRBJ1-2
d_call: NA
cdr3_length: 13
clone_size: NA

cdr3_nt: TGCGCCAGCAGCCAAGATCCGGGAGTAGGGTACACCATATATTTT
cdr3_aa: CASSQDPGVGYTIYF
v_call: TRBV4-3
j_call: TRBJ1-3
d_call: NA
cdr3_length: 15
clone_size: NA

cdr3_nt: TGCAGCGTAACGGGTAACTATGGCTACACCTTC
cdr3_aa: CSVTGNYGYTF
v_call: TRBV29-1
j_call: TRBJ1-2
d_call: NA
cdr3_length: 11
clone_size: once

cdr3_nt: TGCGCCAGCAGCTTGGACGGACAGGCGAACACCGGGGAGCTGTTTTTT
cdr3_aa: CASSLDGQANTGELFF
v_call: TRBV5-1
j_call: TRBJ2-2
d_call: TRBD1
cdr3_length: 16
clone_size: NA

cdr3_nt: TGTGCCACCAGTGACAGGGACAGCTACTATGGCTACACCTTC
cdr3_aa: CATSDRDSYYGYTF
v_call: TRBV24-1
j_call: TRBJ1-2
d_call: TRBD1
cdr3_length: 14
clone_size: NA